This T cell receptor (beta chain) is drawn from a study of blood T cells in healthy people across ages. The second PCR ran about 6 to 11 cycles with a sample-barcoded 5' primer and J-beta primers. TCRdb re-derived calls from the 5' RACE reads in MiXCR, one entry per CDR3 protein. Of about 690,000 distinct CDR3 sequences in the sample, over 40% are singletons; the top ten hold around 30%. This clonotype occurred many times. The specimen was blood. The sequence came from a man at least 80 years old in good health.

The CDR3, as DNA: TGCGCCAGCAGCCGACAGGGAGGTCCCACTGAAGCTTTCTTT. Amino acids: CASSRQGGPTEAFF. This rearrangement joins TRBV5-1 to TRBJ1-1, with 7 bases identical to TRBD1. CDR1 is SGHRS and CDR2 is YFSETQ in the germline V gene. CDR3 length equals 14 residues. The V and J ends lost 4 bases and 4 bases, in that order; junction bases with no gene match: 7.